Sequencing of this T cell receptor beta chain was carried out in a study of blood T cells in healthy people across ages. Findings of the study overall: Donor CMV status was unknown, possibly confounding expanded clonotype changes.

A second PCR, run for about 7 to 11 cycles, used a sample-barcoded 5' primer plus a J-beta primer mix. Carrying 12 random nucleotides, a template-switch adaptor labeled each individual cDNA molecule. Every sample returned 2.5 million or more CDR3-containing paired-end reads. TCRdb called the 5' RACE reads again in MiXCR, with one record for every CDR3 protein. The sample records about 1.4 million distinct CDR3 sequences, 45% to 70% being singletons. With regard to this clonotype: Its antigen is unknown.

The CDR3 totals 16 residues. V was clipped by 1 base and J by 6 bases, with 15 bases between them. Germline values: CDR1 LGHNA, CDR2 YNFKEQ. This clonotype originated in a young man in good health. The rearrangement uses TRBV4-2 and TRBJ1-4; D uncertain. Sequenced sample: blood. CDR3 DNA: TGTGCCAGCAGCCAAGCGGACGGCGTAATCCATGAAAAACTGTTTTTT. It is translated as CASSQADGVIHEKLFF.